This T cell receptor (beta chain) originates from a study of blood T cell repertoires in COVID-19. About the research overall: The origin of the acute and convalescent COVID-19 samples was the United States, Italy and Spain.

This CDR3 comprises 16 residues. The V end lost 3 bases, the J end lost 1 base, and 12 bases lay between the germline ends. Germline V gene sequence: CDR1 SGHTA, CDR2 FQGNSA. The count of this clone is one. In the original analysis: From reference gene primer amplification, estimates of nucleated cell counts were derived. Sequencing used immunoSEQ multiplex PCR; TCRdb keeps in-frame clones, though not all of them. V, J and clone size are those of that table, while D and trimming were read from the DNA. The data contain 55,000 to 85,000 clones, 88% of them singletons. This chain connects TRBV7-2 to TRBJ2-2; tentative D call: TRBD2 (6 bases). This sequence was found in a human donor in a cohort sampled during active COVID-19. The sample comprised peripheral blood. This chain's CDR3 is CASSFMAGWNTGELFF. The DNA for the CDR3 is TGTGCCAGCAGCTTTATGGCGGGGTGGAACACCGGGGAGCTGTTTTTT. The full variable domain, its missing parts supplied by reference TRBV7-2 and TRBJ2-2, is GAGVSQSPSNKVTEKGKDVELRCDPISGHTALYWYRQSLGQGLEFLIYFQGNSAPDKSGLPSDRFSAERTGGSVSTLTIQRTQQEDSAVYLCASSFMAGWNTGELFFGEGSRLTVL.